These 26 T cell receptor beta chains came from one sample sequenced in a study of OX40 agonist ivuxolimab in advanced cancers. Assay: immunoSEQ multiplex PCR; the TCRdb copy retains only in-frame clones and omits some. Among tens of thousands of clones listed, around four fifths were seen once. This sample comprised CD4+ or CD8+ T cells sorted from blood, obtained in a trial of the OX40 agonist ivuxolimab. The source of these receptors is an adult with an advanced solid tumor such as melanoma, head and neck, liver or kidney cancer.

CDR3 loop: CASSAGGDGTDTQYF. The CDR3 DNA is TGTGCCAGCTCCGCAGGGGGCGATGGCACAGATACGCAGTATTTT. This chain joins TRBV18 and TRBJ2-3, with TRBD1 matching over 8 bases. Looked up from germline, CDR1 is KGHSH and CDR2 is LQKENI. This CDR3 has 15 residues. V shed 6 bases, J shed 1 base, and the junction held 6 bases outside the gene matches.

The chain joins TRBV7-9 to TRBJ1-1; D remains unclear. Germline CDR1 is SEHNR and CDR2 is FQNEAQ (reference sequence). V was pared by 5 bases and J by 1 base, with 11 bases between. CDR3 length: 14 residues. CDR3 amino acids: CASSPRQANTEAFF. CDR3 bases: TGTGCCAGCAGCCCGCGCCAGGCGAACACTGAAGCTTTCTTT.

The chain joins TRBV7-2 to TRBJ2-1; D may match TRBD1 or TRBD2 (6 bases each). This CDR3 is built from 18 residues. The V and J ends lost 5 bases and 4 bases respectively, with 24 bases between them. Germline loops: CDR1 SGHTA, CDR2 FQGNSA. CDR3 region: CASSTPTGGRTPYNEQFF. As DNA, the CDR3 is TGTGCCAGCAGCACACCGACCGGGGGCCGGACGCCGTACAATGAGCAGTTCTTC.

The rearrangement joins TRBV10-3 to TRBJ1-3; D call uncertain. CDR3 length: 16 residues. Trimming took off 4 bases at V and 2 bases at J, with 15 bases between the two ends. Germline CDR1 is ENHRY and CDR2 is SYGVKD. The CDR3 sequence is CAISGPGSGPGNTIYF. For the CDR3, the DNA is TGTGCCATCAGTGGCCCGGGCTCGGGCCCTGGAAACACCATATATTTT.

The chain links TRBV5-8 to TRBJ2-7; 7 bases are shared with TRBD1. The germline V gene has CDR1 SGHTS and CDR2 YDEGEE. V lost 0 bases and J lost 2; bases outside the gene matches: 2. The CDR3 has 14 amino acids. Here the CDR3 DNA reads TGTGCCAGCAGCTTGGCACAGGGGACCTACGAGCAGTACTTC. Protein product: CASSLAQGTYEQYF.

The CDR3 sequence: CSGGPGGPYEQFF. The DNA of the CDR3 is TGCAGCGGCGGCCCGGGGGGGCCCTATGAGCAGTTCTTC. The J gene is TRBJ2-1, the V gene TRBV29-1; 8 bases match TRBD2. The germline gives CDR1 SQVTM, CDR2 ANQGSEA. J was trimmed by 8 bases and V by 7 bases; bases with no gene match: 10. The CDR3 runs to 13 residues.

The V and J genes are TRBV9 and TRBJ1-1; possibly TRBD1 for D (6 bases). Per germline, CDR1 SGDLS and CDR2 YYNGEE. Trimming took 0 bases from V and 1 from J, leaving 10 bases between them. There are 15 residues in the CDR3. The CDR3 DNA sequence: TGTGCCAGCAGCGTAGCTGGCAGGGGGAACACTGAAGCTTTCTTT. This sequence encodes CASSVAGRGNTEAFF.

The gene calls are TRBV7-2 and TRBJ1-4; 8 nucleotides agree with TRBD1. This CDR3 has 18 amino acids. The trim removed 2 bases at V and 0 bases at J, leaving 8 bases unmatched. CDR1 is SGHTA and CDR2 is FQGNSA in the germline V gene. The chain's CDR3 is CASSLQGAQGPTNEKLFF. DNA of the CDR3: TGTGCCAGCAGCTTACAGGGGGCGCAGGGCCCAACTAATGAAAAACTGTTTTTT.

The V call is TRBV6-5, the J call TRBJ1-2; TRBD1 matches at 8 bases. Germline V CDR1 and CDR2: MNHEY, SVGAGI. The CDR3 covers 16 residues. J was trimmed by 0 bases and V by 4 bases; bases with no gene match: 7. This CDR3 reads CASSFAQGAANYGYTF. The CDR3 bases are TGTGCCAGCAGTTTCGCGCAGGGGGCGGCTAACTATGGCTACACCTTC.

This chain uses TRBV5-1 with TRBJ1-4, with 11 bases that match TRBD1. Germline lookup yields CDR1 SGHRS and CDR2 YFSETQ. The ends lost 3 bases at V and 3 bases at J; junction bases unmatched: 4. The CDR3 is 16 residues long. The DNA for the CDR3 is TGCGCCAGCAGCTCGGGACAGGGGGTGGCTAATGAAAAACTGTTTTTT. It yields the protein CASSSGQGVANEKLFF.

The chain joins TRBV6-5 to TRBJ2-1, with 12 positions matching TRBD2. Germline V gene sequence: CDR1 MNHEY, CDR2 SVGAGI. V lost 0 bases, J lost 8 bases, and 2 bases stayed unmatched. This CDR3 region has 15 residues. CDR3 bases: TGTGCCAGCAGTTACTCCCTAGCGGGGGGGCATGAGCAGTTCTTC. This codes for CASSYSLAGGHEQFF.

The V call is TRBV11-2, the J call TRBJ2-7; TRBD2 is a possible D gene (5 bases). Trimming pared 6 bases from V and 0 bases from J, leaving 9 bases between. Per germline, CDR1 SGHAT and CDR2 FQNNGV. This CDR3 region has 13 residues. The CDR3 spells CASSFEGSYEQYV. As DNA, the CDR3 is TGTGCCAGCAGTTTCGAGGGCTCCTACGAGCAGTACGTC.

The chain carries TRBV11-2 and TRBJ2-7, with a weak D call TRBD2 (5 bases). V was pared by 1 base and J by 5 bases, with 15 bases between. The CDR3 consists of 15 residues. CDR1 SGHAT and CDR2 FQNNGV come from the germline V gene. CDR3 protein: CASSLGPGLVDEQYF. The DNA of the CDR3 is TGTGCCAGCAGCTTAGGTCCGGGGTTAGTAGACGAGCAGTACTTC.

The rearrangement uses TRBV28 and TRBJ2-3; 12 bases are a match to TRBD1. The germline gives CDR1 MDHEN, CDR2 SYDVKM. This CDR3 is 15 amino acids long. After removal of 7 bases from V and 5 bases from J, the junction contained 7 bases not matched to a gene. The CDR3, as DNA: TGTGCCAGCATACGGGACAGGGGGCCGAAAGATACGCAGTATTTT. This sequence encodes CASIRDRGPKDTQYF.

The rearrangement uses TRBV18 and TRBJ2-1; D remains unclear. V was trimmed by 6 bases and J by 0 bases, leaving 12 bases between them. Germline V gene lookup returns CDR1 KGHSH and CDR2 LQKENI. The CDR3 sequence is 15 residues long. CDR3 protein: CASSLGESSYNEQFF. For the CDR3, the DNA is TGTGCCAGCTCGCTAGGCGAGAGCTCCTACAATGAGCAGTTCTTC.

About this clone itself: Germline is not matched at one junction end, which may reflect a read error. Other nucleotide sequences from this sample produce the same CDR3. This chain links TRBV9 with TRBJ2-2; possible D gene TRBD2, 6 bases. The CDR3 contains 14 residues. Germline V gives CDR1 SGDLS, CDR2 YYNGEE. The CDR3 reads CASSVDGGTGELFF. CDR3 sequence (DNA): TGTGCCAGCAGCGTTGATGGGGGGACCGGAGAGCTGTTTTTT.

This clone is a singleton in its sample. DNA of the CDR3: TGCGCCAGCAGCTCGGGCAGGGTGAACACTGAAGCTTTCTTT. It is translated as CASSSGRVNTEAFF. The V call is TRBV5-1, the J call TRBJ1-1, with D possibly TRBD1 on 5 matching bases. Trimming pared 3 bases from V and 0 bases from J, leaving 9 bases between. Germline CDR1 SGHRS, CDR2 YFSETQ. The CDR3 loop spans 14 amino acids.

V and J are TRBV4-3 and TRBJ2-1; 9 bases are a match to TRBD2. J lost 7 bases, V lost 4 bases, and 5 bases had no gene match. The CDR3 contains 14 residues. The germline V gene has CDR1 LGHNA and CDR2 YSLEER. The CDR3 region is CASSLRTSVNEQFF. CDR3 nucleotides: TGCGCCAGCAGCCTCCGGACTAGCGTTAATGAGCAGTTCTTC.

This chain joins TRBV28 and TRBJ1-6; D gene uncertain. V gave up 3 bases and J gave up 9 bases, with 15 bases separating them. CDR1 is MDHEN and CDR2 is SYDVKM in the germline V gene. This CDR3 region has 15 residues. The CDR3 DNA is TGTGCCAGCAGTTTCCGGGAACGAAAGAGTTCACCCCTCCACTTT. Translation gives CASSFRERKSSPLHF.

This CDR3 reads CASSEDFENTIYF. CDR3 sequence (DNA): TGCGCCAGCAGTGAGGATTTTGAAAACACCATATATTTT. The J gene is TRBJ1-3, the V gene TRBV10-1, with D unclear. CDR3 length: 13 residues. The V end was cut by 2 bases, the J end by 6 bases, with 8 bases between. Germline-derived CDR1 and CDR2 are WNHNN and SYGVQD (reference sequence).

The rearrangement joins TRBV27 to TRBJ2-3; no reliable D call. Per the germline V gene, CDR1 is MNHEY and CDR2 is SMNVEV (reference sequence). V was clipped by 5 bases and J by 7 bases, with 10 bases between them. This CDR3 has 12 amino acids. The CDR3 nucleotides read TGTGCCAGCAGTCCCTCTTCAAATACGCAGTATTTT. It specifies CASSPSSNTQYF.

The chain employs TRBV5-4 and TRBJ2-1; TRBD2 agrees at 8 bases. This CDR3 contains 15 residues. Germline V gene sequence: CDR1 SGHNT, CDR2 YYREEE (reference sequence). Trimming took 5 bases from V and 5 from J; bases not matched to a gene: 9. CDR3 nucleotide sequence: TGTGCCAGCAGGTACTTAGGGCGGGGGGACAATGAGCAGTTCTTC. It is translated as CASRYLGRGDNEQFF.

The J gene is TRBJ2-5, the V gene TRBV5-1, with TRBD2 as a possible D gene (5 bases). CDR1 and CDR2 from the germline V gene are SGHRS and YFSETQ. There are 14 residues in the CDR3. Trimming removed 0 bases from V and 0 bases from J, with 6 bases in between. CDR3 DNA: TGCGCCAGCAGCTTGGGAGGGTACCAAGAGACCCAGTACTTC. Translating gives CASSLGGYQETQYF.

The chain couples TRBV18 to TRBJ1-2; the D gene is possibly TRBD1 (5 bases). The CDR3 extends over 13 amino acids. CDR1 KGHSH and CDR2 LQKENI come from the germline V gene. V lost 3 bases and J 6 bases, leaving 11 bases between the germline ends. The CDR3 bases are TGTGCCAGCTCACCCAACGGGGCGGATGGCTACACCTTC. Amino acid sequence: CASSPNGADGYTF.

The chain links TRBV7-8 to TRBJ1-1, with a weak D call TRBD1 (6 bases). V was shortened by 4 bases and J by 1 base, with 10 bases between the two germline ends. CDR3 length equals 14 residues. Germline CDR1 is SGHVS and CDR2 is FQNEAQ. The CDR3 coding sequence is TGTGCCAGCAGCTCAACAGGGAGGAACACTGAAGCTTTCTTT. It encodes CASSSTGRNTEAFF.

The chain uses TRBV18 and TRBJ1-4, with 8 bases lining up with TRBD1. The CDR3 runs to 14 residues. J gave up 10 bases and V 2 bases, and 6 bases lay outside the gene matches. Looked up from germline, CDR1 is KGHSH and CDR2 is LQKENI. The CDR3 DNA is TGTGCCAGCTCACCAAGTGGACAGGGTGGAAAACTGTTTTTT. As protein: CASSPSGQGGKLFF.